This is a list of T cell receptor beta chains from one sample in a study of CD8 T cells in Susac syndrome. In TCRdb, the immunoSEQ multiplex PCR reads were re-called with MiXCR into one record per CDR3 protein. The table lists a few hundred thousand distinct CDR3 sequences, 95% of them singletons. Specimen: CD4+ T cells from PBMCs. The receptors shown here come from a human donor with multiple sclerosis. The CDR3 runs from the conserved cysteine through the conserved F or W. The order of the fields is D gene, J gene, V gene, clone size, CDR3 protein, CDR3 DNA. D genes are given only for firm matches. A row's size may be missing; if present it is once, few, many or a size class.

>TRBD2|TRBJ2-7|TRBV28|.
CASNPGLAGVSHEQYF
TGTGCCAGCAATCCGGGACTAGCGGGAGTTAGCCACGAGCAGTACTTC
>.|TRBJ1-5|TRBV30|.
CAVGEQPQHF
TGTGCCGTAGGGGAGCAGCCCCAGCATTTT
>.|TRBJ2-1|TRBV30|.
CAWTLGSSSYNEQFF
TGTGCCTGGACACTCGGGTCTAGCTCCTACAATGAGCAGTTCTTC
>.|TRBJ1-3|TRBV7-8|.
CASRAFGGGGNTIYF
TGTGCCAGCAGGGCCTTTGGAGGGGGTGGAAACACCATATATTTT
>.|TRBJ1-2|TRBV2|.
CASSDRTYGYTF
TGTGCCAGCAGTGACCGGACATATGGCTACACCTTC
>.|TRBJ2-1|TRBV7-2|.
CASSLIGSSLGNNEQFF
TGTGCCAGCAGCTTAATTGGATCGTCCCTGGGAAACAATGAGCAGTTCTTC
>TRBD2|TRBJ2-3|TRBV12-3/TRBV12-4|.
CASSSGMYTDTQYF
TGTGCCAGCAGTAGCGGGATGTACACAGATACGCAGTATTTT
>TRBD1|TRBJ2-1|TRBV4-2|once
CASSQVPGQGYGEQFF
TGTGCCAGCAGCCAAGTCCCTGGACAGGGGTATGGAGAGCAGTTCTTC
>.|TRBJ1-1|TRBV9|.
CASLGLTLITEAFF
TGTGCCAGCCTGGGGCTTACGCTGATCACTGAAGCTTTCTTT
>.|TRBJ2-5|TRBV20-1|.
CSARPTGKETQYF
TGCAGTGCTAGACCAACAGGGAAAGAGACCCAGTACTTC
>.|TRBJ1-1|TRBV29-1|.
CSVEDPRGGTEAFF
TGCAGCGTTGAAGATCCCAGGGGAGGCACTGAAGCTTTCTTT
>TRBD2|TRBJ2-1|TRBV7-2|once
CASSLIAGRVVNEQFF
TGTGCCAGCAGCCTAATAGCGGGAAGGGTGGTCAATGAGCAGTTCTTC
>TRBD2|TRBJ2-1|TRBV18|.
CASSPVLASGLSYNEQFF
TGTGCCAGCTCACCTGTTTTGGCTAGCGGACTCTCCTACAATGAGCAGTTCTTC
>.|TRBJ2-6|TRBV4-1|.
CASSQDGGTGANVLTF
TGCGCCAGCAGCCAAGATGGGGGGACTGGGGCCAACGTCCTGACTTTC
>.|TRBJ2-2|TRBV6-2/TRBV6-3|.
CASSYSLGRPNTGELFF
TGTGCCAGCAGTTATTCGCTAGGGCGGCCGAACACCGGGGAGCTGTTTTTT
>.|TRBJ2-7|TRBV3-1|.
CASSRQVAYEQYF
TGTGCCAGCAGCAGACAGGTTGCCTACGAGCAGTACTTC
>.|TRBJ1-1|TRBV29-1|.
CSVAPTAIGTEAFF
TGCAGCGTTGCCCCGACAGCCATCGGCACTGAAGCTTTCTTT
>TRBD1|TRBJ1-2|TRBV27|.
CASRSQGQGYGYTF
TGTGCCAGCAGATCTCAGGGACAGGGCTATGGCTACACCTTC
>.|TRBJ2-3|TRBV29-1|.
CSHVGGPSTDTQYF
TGCAGCCACGTCGGGGGACCGAGCACAGATACGCAGTATTTT
>.|TRBJ1-1|TRBV20-1|once
CSARDVWGEAFF
TGCAGTGCTAGAGATGTTTGGGGTGAAGCTTTCTTT
>.|TRBJ2-3|TRBV20-1|.
CSATAGSDTQYF
TGCAGTGCAACCGCGGGGTCCGACACGCAGTATTTT
>.|TRBJ2-5|TRBV5-1|.
CASRFAGRETQYF
TGCGCCAGCAGGTTCGCGGGACGTGAGACCCAGTACTTC
>.|TRBJ2-7|TRBV19|.
CASSSRASEQYF
TGTGCCAGTAGTTCCAGGGCGAGCGAGCAGTACTTC
>TRBD1|TRBJ2-1|TRBV27|.
CASSEGQGVGFEQFF
TGTGCCAGCAGTGAGGGACAGGGGGTAGGATTTGAGCAGTTCTTC
>TRBD2|TRBJ2-1|TRBV7-9|.
CASSSDGRGSDEQFF
TGTGCCAGCAGCTCGGATGGGCGGGGGTCCGATGAGCAGTTCTTC
>.|TRBJ2-2|TRBV6-5|once
CASSYTRVGELFF
TGTGCCAGCAGTTACACCAGGGTGGGGGAGCTGTTTTTT
>TRBD2|TRBJ2-1|TRBV20-1|.
CSAILPAGYNEQFF
TGCAGTGCTATCTTGCCAGCGGGGTACAATGAGCAGTTCTTC
>.|TRBJ1-5|TRBV12-3/TRBV12-4|.
CASTMDTVNQPQHF
TGTGCCAGCACTATGGACACGGTCAATCAGCCCCAGCATTTT
>TRBD2|TRBJ2-5|TRBV29-1|.
CSVEGRSGRAETQYF
TGCAGCGTTGAAGGGAGGAGCGGGAGGGCAGAGACCCAGTACTTC
>TRBD2|TRBJ2-5|TRBV3-1|.
CASSQGLLAGGPEETQYF
TGTGCCAGCAGCCAAGGTCTTCTTGCGGGAGGGCCGGAAGAGACCCAGTACTTC
>.|TRBJ1-5|TRBV12-3/TRBV12-4|.
CASRSERAQPQHF
TGTGCCAGCAGATCAGAGCGGGCTCAGCCCCAGCATTTT
>TRBD2|TRBJ2-3|TRBV2|once
CAGDKRTGGRSDTQYF
TGTGCCGGGGATAAGAGAACGGGAGGGCGCTCAGATACGCAGTATTTT
>TRBD1|TRBJ1-1|TRBV12-3/TRBV12-4|.
CASSSRTGFVAFF
TGTGCCAGCAGTTCAAGGACAGGGTTCGTAGCTTTCTTT
>.|TRBJ2-5|TRBV2|.
CASSENRVGETQYF
TGTGCCAGCAGTGAAAACAGAGTGGGCGAGACCCAGTACTTC
>.|TRBJ2-5|TRBV5-1|.
CASSFQGQETQYF
TGCGCCAGCAGCTTCCAGGGCCAAGAGACCCAGTACTTC
>TRBD1|TRBJ2-2|TRBV3-1|.
CASKPLRGPTGELFF
TGTGCCAGCAAACCTCTCAGGGGGCCCACCGGGGAGCTGTTTTTT
>TRBD2|TRBJ2-1|TRBV5-1|.
CASSQAGGTYNEQFF
TGCGCCAGCAGCCAAGCGGGGGGGACCTACAATGAGCAGTTCTTC
>.|TRBJ1-2|TRBV15|.
CATSETVGGYTF
TGTGCCACCAGCGAGACAGTAGGCGGCTACACCTTC
>TRBD1|TRBJ2-5|TRBV6-5|.
CASRNRGYQETQYF
TGTGCCAGCCGAAACAGGGGGTACCAAGAGACCCAGTACTTC
>TRBD2|TRBJ2-7|TRBV30|.
CAWGDSGKSSEQYF
TGTGCCTGGGGGGATAGCGGGAAGTCTTCCGAGCAGTACTTC